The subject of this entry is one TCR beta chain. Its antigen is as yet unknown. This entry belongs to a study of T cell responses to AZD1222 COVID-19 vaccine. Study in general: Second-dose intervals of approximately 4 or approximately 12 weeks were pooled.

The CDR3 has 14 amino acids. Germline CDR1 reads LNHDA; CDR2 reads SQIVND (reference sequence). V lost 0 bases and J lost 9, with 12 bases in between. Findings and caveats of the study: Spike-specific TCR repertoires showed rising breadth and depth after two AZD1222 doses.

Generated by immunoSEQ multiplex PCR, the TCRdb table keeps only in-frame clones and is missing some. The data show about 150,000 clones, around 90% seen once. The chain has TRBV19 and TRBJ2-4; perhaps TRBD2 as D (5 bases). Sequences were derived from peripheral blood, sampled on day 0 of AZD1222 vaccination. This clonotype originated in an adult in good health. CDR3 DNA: TGTGCCAGTAGTATAGATCTCGGGGTTGGCATTCAGTACTTC. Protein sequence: CASSIDLGVGIQYF.